A single sample is the source of the 6 T cell receptor beta chains below, sequenced in a study of cytomegalovirus exposure and HLA in healthy donors. The study ran its PCR with 60 Vbeta and 13 Jbeta primers. Using immunoSEQ multiplex PCR, the repertoire was profiled, and TCRdb retains in-frame clones only, with some absent. The table lists roughly 200,000 clones, roughly 85% of them singletons. Sample: PBMCs. The origin of the receptors is a woman in her 30s in good health and CMV-seropositive.

The rearrangement links TRBV2 to TRBJ1-5; TRBD1 agrees at 8 bases. Germline V gene sequence: CDR1 SNHLY, CDR2 FYNNEI. CDR3 length equals 14 residues. The ends lost 5 bases at V and 5 bases at J; junction bases unmatched: 5. This CDR3 reads CASSPGQGYQPQHF. Here the CDR3 DNA reads TGTGCCAGCAGTCCCGGACAGGGATATCAGCCCCAGCATTTT.

The chain combines TRBV11-2 with TRBJ1-4; TRBD1 might be the D (6 bases). V was trimmed by 5 bases and J by 2 bases, leaving 18 bases between them. The germline CDR1 and CDR2 sequences are SGHAT and FQNNGV. The CDR3 is 17 amino acids. CDR3 region: CASSPRRGAGTNEKLFF. CDR3 DNA sequence: TGTGCCAGCAGCCCCCGCCGGGGGGCAGGTACTAATGAAAAACTGTTTTTT.

This chain connects TRBV5-5 to TRBJ1-5, with 7 bases identical to TRBD1. In germline, CDR1 is SGHKS, CDR2 YYEKEE (reference sequence). V lost 4 bases, J lost 7 bases, and 11 bases stayed unmatched. The CDR3 runs to 15 residues. The DNA for the CDR3 is TGTGCCAGCAGCACCTGGGACAGTATGAGCCAGCCCCAGCATTTT. Translated: CASSTWDSMSQPQHF.

The V gene is TRBV7-9, the J gene TRBJ1-1; D remains unclear. The germline V gene has CDR1 SEHNR and CDR2 FQNEAQ (reference sequence). This CDR3 has 12 amino acids. V lost 5 bases to trimming and J lost 1 base, with 5 bases between them. The CDR3 DNA is TGTGCCAGCAGCCACAGGAACACTGAAGCTTTCTTT. Its translation: CASSHRNTEAFF.

The rearrangement links TRBV4-1 to TRBJ1-6; a possible D gene is TRBD1 (5 bases). There are 13 residues in the CDR3. V lost 0 bases, J lost 14 bases, and 11 bases lay in between. CDR1 is MGHRA, CDR2 YSYEKL, per germline. The DNA for the CDR3 is TGCGCCAGCAGCCAAGATATGGGACTTACCCTCCACTTT. Translation gives CASSQDMGLTLHF.

The chain joins TRBV4-1 to TRBJ2-2, with 10 bases aligning to TRBD1. Germline V CDR1 and CDR2: MGHRA, YSYEKL. With 3 bases clipped from V and 6 bases from J, the junction kept 1 base outside the gene matches. The CDR3 runs 14 residues. The CDR3 sequence: CASSQDRGAGELFF. Here the CDR3 DNA reads TGCGCCAGCAGCCAGGACAGGGGGGCCGGGGAGCTGTTTTTT.